These T cell receptor beta chains were read from a single sample in a study of control samples from healthy donors and cancer patients. Only in-frame clones appear in the TCRdb table, and some are missing; sequencing was by immunoSEQ multiplex PCR. This table has 35,000 to 55,000 clones, 65% to 80% appearing once. The sequenced sample consisted of formalin-fixed, paraffin-embedded tissue. The source is a male donor with melanoma. The CDR3 runs from the conserved cysteine through the conserved F or W. A D gene is named only where the DNA matches it firmly. Rows may omit the clone size; those that give it use once, few, many or a size class.

CDR3nt	CDR3aa	d_gene	j_gene	v_gene	abundance
TGTGCCAGCAGTTTGGTCGCGGGGCGAGGCTACACCTTC	CASSLVAGRGYTF	NA	TRBJ1-2	TRBV28	NA
TGTGCCAGCAGCCCCGAATGGGGAACAGATACGCAGTATTTT	CASSPEWGTDTQYF	NA	TRBJ2-3	TRBV9	few
TGTGCCAGCTCACCGTCCGGGGACAGAAACATTCAGTACTTC	CASSPSGDRNIQYF	TRBD1	TRBJ2-4	TRBV18	few
TGTGCCAGCAGCCCACGACAGGGGTCCTATGGCTACACCTTC	CASSPRQGSYGYTF	TRBD1	TRBJ1-2	TRBV3-1/TRBV3-2	NA
TGTGCCAGCAGTTACGGGCAGGTTGGACGCTCCTACGAGCAGTACTTC	CASSYGQVGRSYEQYF	NA	TRBJ2-7	TRBV6-5	NA
TGTGCCAGCAGCTCCTCGGGACTTCCCTCCAATGAGCAGTTCTTC	CASSSSGLPSNEQFF	NA	TRBJ2-1	TRBV7-9	NA
TGTGCCAGCAGCACGCTGACGGGGGACGAGACCCAGTACTTC	CASSTLTGDETQYF	NA	TRBJ2-5	TRBV28	NA
TGTGCCAGCAGCTTAGGGGTAGGGAGAGATGAAAAACTGTTTTTT	CASSLGVGRDEKLFF	NA	TRBJ1-4	TRBV11-2	NA
TGTGCCAGCAGAAACAGGGTAGCTGGGGCCAACGTCCTGACTTTC	CASRNRVAGANVLTF	NA	TRBJ2-6	TRBV28	NA
TGCAGCGTTGTGGGTAGAACCCAAGAGACCCAGTACTTC	CSVVGRTQETQYF	NA	TRBJ2-5	TRBV29-1	once
TGTGCCAGCAGCCGGGACAGGGGGGGCTATGGCTACACCTTC	CASSRDRGGYGYTF	NA	TRBJ1-2	TRBV21-1	NA
TGCAGCGTTGAAGACCCCTTGACAGAGTCGGCTGAAGCTTTCTTT	CSVEDPLTESAEAFF	NA	TRBJ1-1	TRBV29-1	NA
TGTGCCAGCAGCTACGGACAGGAGCAGTTCTTC	CASSYGQEQFF	NA	TRBJ2-1	TRBV7-3	many